One and the same sample provided the 27 T cell receptor beta chains below, sequenced in a study of T cell responses to AZD1222 COVID-19 vaccine. Libraries were prepared by immunoSEQ multiplex PCR; TCRdb keeps only in-frame clonotypes and omits some of them. The sample comprises around 170,000 clones, approximately 90% of which are singletons, and roughly 0.99% rests with the top ten. The sample was peripheral blood, taken on day 0 of AZD1222 vaccination. Receptors were obtained from an adult in good health.

This clone was seen once. This chain connects TRBV9 to TRBJ1-1, with 7 bases matching TRBD1. The germline CDR1 and CDR2 sequences are SGDLS and YYNGEE. The ends lost 3 bases at V and 1 base at J; junction bases unmatched: 3. CDR3 length: 14 residues. CDR3 residues: CASSARQGNTEAFF. Written as DNA, the CDR3 is TGTGCCAGCAGCGCAAGACAGGGGAACACTGAAGCTTTCTTT.

CDR3 nucleotide sequence: TGTGCCAGCAGCCAATTGGGGAACACCGGGGAGCTGTTTTTT. Translated, it gives CASSQLGNTGELFF. The genes are TRBV4-2 and TRBJ2-2; no reliable D call. The CDR3 consists of 14 residues. V was pared by 2 bases and J by 1 base, with 5 bases between. Germline-derived CDR1 and CDR2 are LGHNA and YNFKEQ.

The chain employs TRBV5-1 and TRBJ2-2; perhaps TRBD1 as D (5 bases). The CDR3 contains 16 residues. V shed 0 bases and J shed 4 bases, with 13 bases lying between them. The germline gives CDR1 SGHRS, CDR2 YFSETQ. The CDR3 sequence: CASSLVPGHATGELFF. CDR3 nucleotides: TGCGCCAGCAGCTTGGTTCCAGGGCACGCCACCGGGGAGCTGTTTTTT.

The chain links TRBV5-5 to TRBJ1-6, with D perhaps matching TRBD1 (5 bases). Germline V CDR1 and CDR2: SGHKS, YYEKEE (reference sequence). This CDR3 is built from 15 residues. Trimming shortened V by 3 bases and J by 4 bases, and 11 bases separated the two germline ends. The CDR3 sequence: CASSSKTDYNSPLHF. CDR3 nucleotides: TGTGCCAGCAGCTCCAAGACAGATTATAATTCACCCCTCCACTTT.

V usage is TRBV2 and J usage is TRBJ2-7, with D possibly being TRBD2 (6 bases). CDR1 and CDR2 from the germline V gene are SNHLY and FYNNEI. V was trimmed by 5 bases and J by 4 bases, leaving 15 bases between them. The CDR3 is 14 amino acids. The DNA of the CDR3 is TGTGCCAGCAGTAGCCGGGGGAGGAGGTACGAGCAGTACTTC. It codes for CASSSRGRRYEQYF. The whole variable domain, remainder taken from reference TRBV2 and TRBJ2-7, is EPEVTQTPSHQVTQMGQEVILRCVPISNHLYFYWYRQILGQKVEFLVSFYNNEISEKSEIFDDQFSVERPDGSNFTLKIRSTKLEDSAMYFCASSSRGRRYEQYFGPGTRLTVT.

This chain uses TRBV28 with TRBJ2-7; 11 bases align to TRBD1. The length of the CDR3 is 14 residues. J gave up 3 bases and V 7 bases, and 5 bases lay outside the gene matches. CDR1 and CDR2 from the germline V gene are MDHEN and SYDVKM. DNA of the CDR3: TGTGCCAGCACCCCGGGACAGGGGGGCTACGAGCAGTACTTC. It yields the protein CASTPGQGGYEQYF.

V usage is TRBV9 and J usage is TRBJ2-7; 7 bases are a match to TRBD2. Germline V gives CDR1 SGDLS, CDR2 YYNGEE. J lost 2 bases, V lost 2 bases, and 4 bases had no gene match. The CDR3 loop spans 14 amino acids. CDR3 region: CASSVASGPYEQYF. The CDR3, as DNA: TGTGCCAGCAGCGTGGCTAGCGGTCCCTACGAGCAGTACTTC. The full variable domain, in which reference TRBV9 and TRBJ2-7 provide the parts outside the CDR3, is DSGVTQTPKHLITATGQRVTLRCSPRSGDLSVYWYQQSLDQGLQFLIQYYNGEERAKGNILERFSAQQFPDLHSELNLSSLELGDSALYFCASSVASGPYEQYFGPGTRLTVT.

This rearrangement joins TRBV27 to TRBJ2-7, with D possibly TRBD1 on 6 matching bases. V was trimmed by 3 bases and J by 1 base, leaving 16 bases between them. Germline V gene lookup returns CDR1 MNHEY and CDR2 SMNVEV (reference sequence). The CDR3 extends over 16 amino acids. This chain's CDR3 is CASSLNPPDRSYEQYF. In DNA form, the CDR3 reads TGTGCCAGCAGTTTGAACCCACCGGACAGATCCTACGAGCAGTACTTC.

The rearrangement uses TRBV27 and TRBJ2-7, with D unresolved. Trimming took 4 bases from V and 0 from J, leaving 7 bases between them. The CDR3 consists of 13 residues. CDR1 is MNHEY, CDR2 SMNVEV, per germline (reference sequence). The CDR3 reads CASSSLSSYEQYF. In DNA form, the CDR3 reads TGTGCCAGCAGTTCCTTGAGCTCCTACGAGCAGTACTTC.

The chain combines TRBV20-1 with TRBJ2-3; D is unresolved. The CDR3 loop spans 15 amino acids. Germline V lookup: CDR1 DFQATT, CDR2 SNEGSKA (reference sequence). V was clipped by 3 bases and J by 0 bases, with 13 bases between them. The CDR3: CSASRHTKSTDTQYF. CDR3 nucleotide sequence: TGCAGTGCTAGTAGGCACACGAAAAGCACAGATACGCAGTATTTT.

J is TRBJ1-2 and V is TRBV27; TRBD1 is a possible D gene (6 bases). The CDR3 loop spans 15 amino acids. Trimming took off 2 bases at V and 6 bases at J, with 16 bases between the two ends. The germline gives CDR1 MNHEY, CDR2 SMNVEV (reference sequence). The DNA of the CDR3 is TGTGCCAGCAGTTTAGGCAGGGGCCCCGTCGATGGCTACACCTTC. Protein: CASSLGRGPVDGYTF.

This chain links TRBV2 with TRBJ1-2; tentatively, D is TRBD1 (6 bases). V was shortened by 4 bases and J by 3 bases, with 15 bases between the two germline ends. From germline, CDR1 is SNHLY and CDR2 FYNNEI. This CDR3 is built from 15 residues. CDR3 in amino acids: CASSATTGEYYGYTF. CDR3 sequence (DNA): TGTGCCAGCAGTGCTACGACAGGCGAGTACTATGGCTACACCTTC.

The chain has TRBV29-1 and TRBJ1-2; D uncertain. The CDR3 is made up of 12 amino acids. V was shortened by 8 bases and J by 10 bases, with 20 bases between the two germline ends. Germline CDR1 and CDR2: SQVTM and ANQGSEA. The CDR3 DNA follows: TGCAGCTCATCCTGGGATAGGGATCACTACACCTTC. Its protein is CSSSWDRDHYTF.

V and J are TRBV19 and TRBJ2-7; D is perhaps TRBD2 (5 bases). CDR3 length: 14 amino acids. Germline CDR1 reads LNHDA; CDR2 reads SQIVND (reference sequence). Trimming pared 3 bases from V and 1 base from J, leaving 10 bases between. As DNA, the CDR3 is TGTGCCAGTAGTATCTCCACTAGGTCCTACGAGCAGTACTTC. It yields the protein CASSISTRSYEQYF.

The chain is built from TRBV14 and TRBJ1-1, with D unclear. Between the trimmed V and J ends, which lost 4 bases and 3 bases, there was a span of 18 bases. Per the germline V gene, CDR1 is SGHDN and CDR2 is FVKESK. CDR3 length: 16 amino acids. Here the CDR3 reads CASSPIWAWSDTEAFF. The DNA for the CDR3 is TGTGCCAGCAGCCCCATTTGGGCTTGGAGTGACACTGAAGCTTTCTTT.

The J gene is TRBJ1-1, the V gene TRBV6-6, with a weak D call TRBD1 (6 bases). CDR3 length equals 14 residues. Per the germline V gene, CDR1 is MNHNY and CDR2 is SVGAGI (reference sequence). Trimming stripped 7 bases from V and 3 bases from J, with 15 bases between. The CDR3 DNA sequence: TGTGCCAGCACTATGATCGGGGGCGACACTGAAGCTTTCTTT. This encodes CASTMIGGDTEAFF.

V gene TRBV6-5 combines with J gene TRBJ2-7, with 9 bases that match TRBD1. Germline trimming cut 4 bases from V and 0 bases from J; bases unmatched to any gene: 4. This CDR3 region has 15 residues. CDR1 is MNHEY and CDR2 is SVGAGI in the germline V gene. This CDR3 reads CASSWGQGPSYEQYF. The CDR3 nucleotides read TGTGCCAGCAGTTGGGGACAGGGTCCCTCCTACGAGCAGTACTTC.

The V gene is TRBV5-6, the J gene TRBJ2-7, with D perhaps TRBD1 (6 bases). Looked up from germline, CDR1 is SGHDT and CDR2 is YYEEEE. The CDR3 has 15 residues. Trimming removed 0 bases at V and 5 bases at J, with 15 bases between. The CDR3 sequence is CASSLAGPQGNEQYF. The CDR3 DNA follows: TGTGCCAGCAGCTTGGCCGGGCCACAGGGCAACGAGCAGTACTTC.

Written as DNA, the CDR3 is TGTGCCAGCAGCTTGCCTCGGGGGGCCGATGGCTACACCTTC. Its translation is CASSLPRGADGYTF. The chain is built from TRBV5-4 and TRBJ1-2; tentative D call: TRBD1 (6 bases). This CDR3 has 14 amino acids. The V end lost 1 base, the J end lost 6 bases, and 13 bases lay between the germline ends. Germline V CDR1 and CDR2: SGHNT, YYREEE (reference sequence).

The J gene is TRBJ1-1, the V gene TRBV5-1, with TRBD1 matching 9 bases. After removal of 4 bases from V and 6 bases from J, the junction contained 7 bases not matched to a gene. The CDR3 spans 14 residues. CDR1 is SGHRS and CDR2 is YFSETQ in the germline V gene. As DNA, the CDR3 is TGCGCCAGCAGCCCGGGACAGGGTGACCCTGAAGCTTTCTTT. Translated, it gives CASSPGQGDPEAFF.

The chain recombines TRBV6-5 with TRBJ2-7; 11 positions agree with TRBD1. With 8 bases clipped from V and 7 bases from J, the junction kept 10 bases outside the gene matches. This CDR3 spans 14 amino acids. The germline V gene encodes CDR1 MNHEY and CDR2 SVGAGI. In DNA form, the CDR3 reads TGTGCCAGCCGGGACAGGGGGATTTTTGGGGAGCAGTACTTC. It codes for CASRDRGIFGEQYF.

The V and J genes are TRBV14 and TRBJ1-1; D unresolved. Between the trimmed V and J ends, which lost 3 bases and 1 base, there was a span of 6 bases. CDR1 SGHDN and CDR2 FVKESK come from the germline V gene. CDR3 size: 13 residues. The CDR3 sequence: CASSHTENTEAFF. The CDR3 DNA follows: TGTGCCAGCAGCCACACCGAGAACACTGAAGCTTTCTTT.

V usage is TRBV6-4 and J usage is TRBJ2-2; TRBD2 matches 11 bases. V lost 5 bases and J lost 4; bases outside the gene matches: 12. The CDR3 consists of 18 residues. Germline CDR1 is MRHNA and CDR2 is SNTAGT. The CDR3 bases are TGTGCCAGCAGTACCTCGGGGCTAGCGGGAGGAGGCACCGGGGAGCTGTTTTTT. Translation: CASSTSGLAGGGTGELFF.

The chain joins TRBV9 to TRBJ1-5; no definite D call. Per the germline V gene, CDR1 is SGDLS and CDR2 is YYNGEE. V shed 7 bases and J shed 2 bases, with 7 bases lying between them. The CDR3 is made up of 12 amino acids. The CDR3 reads CASGLGNQPQHF. The DNA of the CDR3 is TGTGCCAGCGGGTTGGGCAATCAGCCCCAGCATTTT.

The chain links TRBV9 to TRBJ2-2; D not resolved. The germline CDR1 and CDR2 sequences are SGDLS and YYNGEE. The CDR3 contains 13 residues. V was pared by 0 bases and J by 4 bases, with 4 bases between. CDR3 residues: CASSVEGTGELFF. As DNA, the CDR3 is TGTGCCAGCAGCGTAGAGGGCACCGGGGAGCTGTTTTTT.

This sequence joins TRBV27 and TRBJ1-1; tentatively, D is TRBD1 (5 bases). The CDR3 extends over 14 amino acids. In germline, CDR1 is MNHEY, CDR2 SMNVEV (reference sequence). V was trimmed by 6 bases and J by 1 base, leaving 12 bases between them. The CDR3: CASRRGGSNTEAFF. The CDR3 nucleotides are TGTGCCAGCAGACGGGGGGGTTCGAACACTGAAGCTTTCTTT.

V gene TRBV20-1 combines with J gene TRBJ2-7; D is unclear. The V gene's germline CDR1 is DFQATT and CDR2 SNEGSKA (reference sequence). The V gene lost 3 bases and the J gene lost 2 bases, with 14 bases spanning the gap. CDR3 length equals 14 residues. This CDR3 reads CSASGPRNPYEQYF. CDR3 DNA sequence: TGCAGTGCTAGTGGGCCTCGGAACCCCTACGAGCAGTACTTC.